Presented here are 18 T cell receptor beta chains from one specimen sequenced in a study of blood T cell repertoires in COVID-19. Clones were read by immunoSEQ multiplex PCR, and TCRdb kept only the in-frame ones, dropping some. Of hundreds of thousands of clones detected, around 86% appear once; the ten largest clones hold more than 1.4%. The sequencing input was peripheral blood. The receptor source for this set is a woman under 40 with active or convalescent COVID-19.

V usage is TRBV7-2 and J usage is TRBJ1-1; 10 bases agree with TRBD1. CDR1 is SGHTA, CDR2 FQGNSA, per germline. V trimming: 5 bases; J trimming: 7 bases; junction bases outside the gene matches: 4. This CDR3 region has 13 residues. Here the CDR3 reads CASSTGQGLEAFF. DNA for the CDR3: TGTGCCAGCAGCACGGGACAGGGGCTTGAAGCTTTCTTT.

The genes are TRBV19 and TRBJ2-2; tentatively, D is TRBD2 (6 bases). The germline V and J ends were trimmed by 8 bases and 7 bases, with 14 bases remaining between them. CDR3 size: 13 residues. Looked up from germline, CDR1 is LNHDA and CDR2 is SQIVND (reference sequence). CDR3 DNA: TGTGCCAGTGGGGGACTCGGACGCGGGGAGCTGTTTTTT. Translation: CASGGLGRGELFF.

This clone was seen only once. The J gene is TRBJ1-2, the V gene TRBV7-2; 7 nucleotides line up with TRBD1. CDR3 length: 16 amino acids. Germline CDR1 reads SGHTA; CDR2 reads FQGNSA. Losses at the gene ends were 5 bases for V and 1 base for J; bases not matched to a gene: 10. In DNA form, the CDR3 reads TGTGCCAGCAGCCCTCCACCGGGACAGATTAACTATGGCTACACCTTC. Translation: CASSPPPGQINYGYTF.

V gene TRBV29-1 combines with J gene TRBJ2-3; D is possibly TRBD2 (5 bases). In germline, CDR1 is SQVTM, CDR2 ANQGSEA. V lost 2 bases and J 1 base, leaving 10 bases between the germline ends. The CDR3 is 14 residues long. The CDR3 nucleotides are TGCAGCGTTGAACAGGACTCTGGCACAGATACGCAGTATTTT. Protein product: CSVEQDSGTDTQYF.

The chain couples TRBV6-5 to TRBJ2-7; TRBD2 matches at 9 bases. The CDR3 is made up of 13 amino acids. Trimming took 5 bases from V and 5 from J; bases not matched to a gene: 4. Germline CDR1 MNHEY, CDR2 SVGAGI. CDR3 sequence reads: CASSRTSAHEQYF. The CDR3, as DNA: TGTGCCAGCAGTAGGACTAGCGCCCACGAGCAGTACTTC.

DNA of the CDR3: TGCGCCAGCAGAGCTCCCGGGACAGGCTATGGCTACACCTTC. This gives the protein CASRAPGTGYGYTF. The chain employs TRBV4-1 and TRBJ1-2, with 8 positions matching TRBD1. The germline gives CDR1 MGHRA, CDR2 YSYEKL. The CDR3 extends over 14 amino acids. V gave up 6 bases and J gave up 4 bases; unmatched junction bases: 7.

This clone has a single count. CDR3 DNA: TGTGCCAGCAGCTTTTTTGCTAGCGGTTATGAGCAGTTCTTC. Encoded protein: CASSFFASGYEQFF. This chain joins TRBV7-8 and TRBJ2-1; 7 bases match TRBD2. J lost 8 bases, V lost 3 bases, and 7 bases had no gene match. Germline V gene data show CDR1 as SGHVS and CDR2 as FQNEAQ. The CDR3 extends over 14 amino acids. The full variable domain, rest sourced from reference TRBV7-8 and TRBJ2-1, is GAGVSQSPRYKVAKRGQDVALRCDPISGHVSLFWYQQALGQGPEFLTYFQNEAQLDKSGLPSDRFFAERPEGSVSTLKIQRTQQEDSAVYLCASSFFASGYEQFFGPGTRLTVL.

This chain uses TRBV6-2 or TRBV6-3 with TRBJ2-2; D may be TRBD2 (7 bases). V shed 0 bases and J shed 5 bases, with 13 bases lying between them. CDR3 length equals 16 residues. Per germline, CDR1 MNHEY and CDR2 SVGEGT. CDR3 nucleotide sequence: TGTGCCAGCAGTTACTCGGGCGGGGGCAGGACCGGGGAGCTGTTTTTT. This encodes CASSYSGGGRTGELFF.

The chain has TRBV6-5 and TRBJ1-1; 7 bases line up with TRBD1. This CDR3 has 14 amino acids. After removal of 6 bases from V and 0 bases from J, the junction contained 4 bases not matched to a gene. Germline values: CDR1 MNHEY, CDR2 SVGAGI. CDR3 nucleotides: TGTGCCAGCAGCGGACAGGTTTTGAACACTGAAGCTTTCTTT. Its translation: CASSGQVLNTEAFF.

Written as DNA, the CDR3 is TGCGCCAGCAGCTTGGGCTTCGGACTAGCGGACACCTACGAGCAGTACTTC. Protein sequence: CASSLGFGLADTYEQYF. The V gene is TRBV5-1, the J gene TRBJ2-7; 10 nucleotides align to TRBD2. The V segment lost 0 bases and the J segment 2 bases; nucleotides outside the gene matches: 8. Germline V gives CDR1 SGHRS, CDR2 YFSETQ. CDR3 size: 17 residues.

The rearrangement uses TRBV5-1 and TRBJ1-1; a weak D match, TRBD1 (6 bases). Germline loops: CDR1 SGHRS, CDR2 YFSETQ. Deletions cut 2 bases from V and 1 base from J, with 12 bases between. The CDR3 runs to 15 residues. The CDR3 is CASSLWTDPNTEAFF. The DNA of the CDR3 is TGCGCCAGCAGCTTATGGACAGACCCGAACACTGAAGCTTTCTTT.

V usage is TRBV5-1 and J usage is TRBJ1-4, with 9 nucleotides matching TRBD1. This CDR3 is built from 13 residues. J was trimmed by 8 bases and V by 5 bases; bases with no gene match: 4. Germline CDR1 is SGHRS and CDR2 is YFSETQ. In DNA, the CDR3 is TGCGCCAGCAGAACAGGGGGCACGGAAAAACTGTTTTTT. Translating it yields CASRTGGTEKLFF.

This clone came up a few times. The CDR3 region has the DNA TGTGCCAGTAGTATAGTGGCAGGTGTCGGCGAAAAACTGTTTTTT. Its protein product is CASSIVAGVGEKLFF. This chain joins TRBV19 and TRBJ1-4; D is uncertain. The germline V gene encodes CDR1 LNHDA and CDR2 SQIVND (reference sequence). The CDR3 has 15 residues. V was trimmed by 1 base and J by 8 bases, leaving 14 bases between them. Full variable domain (remainder filled in from reference TRBV19 and TRBJ1-4): DGGITQSPKYLFRKEGQNVTLSCEQNLNHDAMYWYRQDPGQGLRLIYYSQIVNDFQKGDIAEGYSVSREKKESFPLTVTSAQKNPTAFYLCASSIVAGVGEKLFFGSGTQLSVL.

V gene TRBV6-2 or TRBV6-3 combines with J gene TRBJ2-7, with 7 bases fitting TRBD2. V was pared by 2 bases and J by 3 bases, with 10 bases of the junction left unmatched. The V gene's germline CDR1 is MNHEY and CDR2 SVGEGT. CDR3 size: 16 residues. The CDR3, as DNA: TGTGCCAGCAGTTACACAAAACTAGCGCCCGACTACGAGCAGTACTTC. Its translation is CASSYTKLAPDYEQYF.

The chain carries TRBV7-6 and TRBJ1-1; the D gene is possibly TRBD1 (5 bases). Trimming pared 0 bases from V and 3 bases from J, leaving 11 bases between. This CDR3 comprises 15 residues. CDR1 SGHVS and CDR2 FNYEAQ come from the germline V gene. CDR3 amino acids: CASSLAVQEYTEAFF. The CDR3 nucleotides are TGTGCCAGCAGCTTAGCGGTACAGGAATACACTGAAGCTTTCTTT.

V gene TRBV9 combines with J gene TRBJ1-2, with D perhaps TRBD1 (6 bases). This CDR3 has 12 residues. V dropped 6 bases and J dropped 2 bases, with 8 bases sitting between them. The germline V gene has CDR1 SGDLS and CDR2 YYNGEE. The CDR3: CASKQGNYGYTF. CDR3 DNA sequence: TGTGCCAGCAAGCAGGGGAACTATGGCTACACCTTC. Variable domain in full (rest from reference TRBV9 and TRBJ1-2): DSGVTQTPKHLITATGQRVTLRCSPRSGDLSVYWYQQSLDQGLQFLIQYYNGEERAKGNILERFSAQQFPDLHSELNLSSLELGDSALYFCASKQGNYGYTFGSGTRLTVV.

V usage is TRBV20-1 and J usage is TRBJ2-2, with D uncertain. V was cut by 3 bases and J by 4 bases, with 6 bases left in between. The CDR3 loop spans 12 amino acids. Germline V gives CDR1 DFQATT, CDR2 SNEGSKA (reference sequence). CDR3 protein: CSASSFTGELFF. The CDR3 coding sequence is TGCAGTGCTAGTTCCTTCACCGGGGAGCTGTTTTTT.

The CDR3 loop reads CASSLAGQGTYNEQFF. Written as DNA, the CDR3 is TGCGCCAGCAGCTTGGCGGGACAGGGGACCTACAATGAGCAGTTCTTC. The chain employs TRBV5-1 and TRBJ2-1, with TRBD1 matching 10 bases. CDR1 and CDR2 from the germline V gene are SGHRS and YFSETQ. This CDR3 contains 16 residues. Trimming removed 0 bases from V and 2 bases from J; junction bases left unmatched: 2.